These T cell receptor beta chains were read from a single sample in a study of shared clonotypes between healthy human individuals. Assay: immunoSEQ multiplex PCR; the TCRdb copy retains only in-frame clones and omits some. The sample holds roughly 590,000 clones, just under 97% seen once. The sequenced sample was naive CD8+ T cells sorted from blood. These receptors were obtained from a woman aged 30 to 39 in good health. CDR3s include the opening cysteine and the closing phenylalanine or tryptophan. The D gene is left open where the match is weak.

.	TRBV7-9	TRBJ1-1	CASSPQGSRDTEAFF
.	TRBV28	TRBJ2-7	CASSPAGGGRSYEQYF
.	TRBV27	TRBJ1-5	CASSLTVNSNQPQHF
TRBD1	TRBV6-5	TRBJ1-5	CASSYLRGPDQPQHF
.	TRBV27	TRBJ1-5	CASKPGLPTGQPQHF
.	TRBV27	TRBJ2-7	CASSSLGANEQYF
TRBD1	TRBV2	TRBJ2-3	CASSGGASTDTQYF
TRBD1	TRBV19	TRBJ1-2	CASRQTGTYGYTF
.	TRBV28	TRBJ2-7	CASGTDTYEQYF
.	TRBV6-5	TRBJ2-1	CASSYDGGTDNEQFF
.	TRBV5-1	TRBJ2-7	CASSFYPTSTYEQYF
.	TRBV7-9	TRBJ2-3	CASSLILSLTSTDTQYF
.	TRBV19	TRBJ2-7	CASRGSSQGHYEQYF
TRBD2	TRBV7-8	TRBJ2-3	CASSLFLAGVRGTDTQYF
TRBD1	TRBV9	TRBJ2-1	CASSPRGTGSYNEQFF
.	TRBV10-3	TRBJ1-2	CAISEPGHYGYTF
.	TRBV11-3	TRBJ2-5	CASSLGVVLGSKEETQYF
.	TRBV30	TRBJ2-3	CAWSGVPITDTQYF
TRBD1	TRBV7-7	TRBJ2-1	CASSPTSGQHYNEQFF
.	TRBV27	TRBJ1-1	CASSFRGPNTEAFF
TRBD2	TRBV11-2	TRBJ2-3	CASSLGGGGTDTQYF
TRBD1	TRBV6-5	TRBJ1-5	CASSSGTGLQPQHF
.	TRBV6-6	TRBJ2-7	CASSYSWAPYEQYF
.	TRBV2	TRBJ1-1	CASSEEFSMQGLNTEAFF
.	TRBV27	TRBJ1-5	CASSLVGGGNQPQHF
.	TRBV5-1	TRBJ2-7	CASRQGGEAYEQYF
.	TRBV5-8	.	CASSLALYEQYF
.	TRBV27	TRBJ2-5	CASRRLYEETQYF
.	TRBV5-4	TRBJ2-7	CASSTSSEQYF
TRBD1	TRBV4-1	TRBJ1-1	CASSQDGTGIPLNTEAFF
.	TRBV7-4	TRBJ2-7	CASSSTGTPAYEQYF
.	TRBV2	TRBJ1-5	CASSSGPQPQHF
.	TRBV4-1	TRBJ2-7	CASSQRDSGVGTYEQYF
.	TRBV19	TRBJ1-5	CASSIASYSNQPQHF
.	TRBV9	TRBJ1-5	CASSVGFENQPQHF